This T cell receptor beta chain came from a study of blood T cell repertoires in COVID-19. Study background: From the United States, Italy and Spain came samples of acute and convalescent COVID-19. Nucleic acid was either cDNA or gDNA, and it came from T cells, B-cell-depleted T cells, or PBMCs.

This CDR3 comprises 14 residues. Germline loops: CDR1 LNHNV, CDR2 YYDKDF (reference sequence). The germline V and J ends were trimmed by 8 bases and 1 base, with 9 bases remaining between them. In the original analysis: The authors estimated nucleated cell counts from reference gene primer amplification. The method was immunoSEQ multiplex PCR; TCRdb's version includes in-frame clones alone and lacks a portion of them. V, J and clone size were drawn from that table, and D and trimming were deduced from the DNA. The sample records some 150,000 clones, 75% to 80% being singletons. V and J are TRBV15 and TRBJ1-6, with a possible D match to TRBD1 (5 bases). Sequenced: peripheral blood. This clonotype originated in a man at least 80 years old with acute or convalescent COVID-19. The chain's CDR3 is CATGAGSYNSPLHF. The CDR3 coding sequence is TGTGCCACCGGGGCCGGGTCCTATAATTCACCCCTCCACTTT.